The rows below give T cell receptor beta chains drawn from one sample of a study of shared clonotypes between healthy human individuals. The data were produced by immunoSEQ multiplex PCR, yet TCRdb's version contains in-frame clones alone and is incomplete. Among approximately 1,000,000 clones listed, about 80% were seen once. The sequenced sample consisted of memory CD4+ T cells from PBMCs. All receptors derive from a man between 18 and 29 years old in good health. Some clones in this sample may be carry-over from other donors' samples. The CDR3 runs from the conserved cysteine through the conserved F or W. Each record gives: CDR3 protein, CDR3 DNA, V gene, D gene, clone size, J gene. A D gene is named only where the DNA matches it firmly. Some rows mark clone size as missing; the rest say once, few, many or name a class of expanded clone.

CAWRRLAGRGTDTQYF,TGTGCCTGGAGGCGACTAGCGGGTAGGGGCACAGATACGCAGTATTTT,TRBV30,TRBD2,NA,TRBJ2-3
CASSNGPTEAFF,TGTGCCAGCAGCAACGGGCCTACTGAAGCTTTCTTT,TRBV5-6,NA,many,TRBJ1-1
CASSPPRRASYEQYF,TGTGCCAGCAGCCCCCCCCGCAGGGCCTCCTACGAGCAGTACTTC,TRBV7-9,NA,NA,TRBJ2-7
CASSSGLAGGRTDTQYF,TGTGCCAGCAGCTCCGGCTTGGCGGGAGGGCGGACAGATACGCAGTATTTT,TRBV9,TRBD2,NA,TRBJ2-3
CASSHGGGTEAFF,TGTGCCAGCAGCCACGGAGGGGGGACTGAAGCTTTCTTT,TRBV11-3,NA,NA,TRBJ1-1
CASSLFGLAGNVDTQYF,TGTGCCAGCAGTTTATTCGGCTTAGCGGGAAACGTAGATACGCAGTATTTT,TRBV28,TRBD2,NA,TRBJ2-3
CASRGDVGVNEQFF,TGTGCCAGTAGGGGAGATGTTGGGGTCAATGAGCAGTTCTTC,TRBV19,NA,NA,TRBJ2-1
CASSETDRGRKLFF,TGTGCCAGCAGTGAAACTGACAGGGGGCGAAAACTGTTTTTT,TRBV6-1,TRBD1,once,TRBJ1-4
CASSSGPERGAYEQYF,TGTGCCAGCAGCTCCGGCCCGGAGCGTGGGGCTTACGAGCAGTACTTC,TRBV7-9,NA,NA,TRBJ2-7
CASSERARGRLAVVEQYF,TGTGCCAGCAGTGAACGGGCCCGGGGGAGACTAGCAGTAGTTGAGCAGTACTTC,TRBV6-1,TRBD2,NA,TRBJ2-7